This T cell receptor (beta chain) was identified during a study of monozygotic twins with inflammatory bowel disease. The UMIs contained a 6-nucleotide sample barcode. They were added by template switching during cDNA synthesis. TCRdb reanalyzed the 5' RACE reads and collapses them to one entry per CDR3 protein, without DNA. This sample's table reports some 170,000 distinct CDR3 sequences. CDR3 size: 17 residues. The V gene's germline CDR1 is SGHRS and CDR2 YFSETQ. This sequence joins TRBV5-1 and TRBJ2-7; TCRdb lists TRBD1, though no DNA is available to test this call. The sample was blood. This clonotype was sampled from a human donor with ulcerative colitis or Crohn's disease, or a healthy co-twin of an affected twin (not recorded which). This chain's CDR3 is CASTPGQGSFGTYEQYF.